These 27 T cell receptor beta chains share one sample of origin, sequenced in a study of blood T cell repertoires in COVID-19. Clones were read by immunoSEQ multiplex PCR, and TCRdb kept only the in-frame ones, dropping some. Of approximately 300,000 clones in the sample, about 92% were seen once. The material sequenced was PBMCs or T cells enriched from blood (not recorded which). The receptor set was obtained from a man aged 60 to 69 who had recovered from COVID-19.

The V and J genes are TRBV18 and TRBJ1-2, with unresolved D. CDR3 length equals 16 residues. Trimming removed 3 bases at V and 5 bases at J, with 19 bases between. The V gene's germline CDR1 is KGHSH and CDR2 LQKENI. The CDR3 spells CASSPRTDPGFYGYTF. The CDR3 DNA is TGTGCCAGCTCACCTAGGACGGACCCGGGATTTTATGGCTACACCTTC.

The chain combines TRBV2 with TRBJ1-1, with 10 bases lining up with TRBD1. Germline assignment: CDR1 SNHLY and CDR2 FYNNEI. J gave up 5 bases and V 5 bases, and 8 bases lay outside the gene matches. The CDR3 sequence is 15 residues long. The CDR3 loop reads CASSRQGASGTEAFF. The CDR3 DNA follows: TGTGCCAGCAGTCGACAGGGGGCGTCGGGGACTGAAGCTTTCTTT.

The chain links TRBV11-2 to TRBJ1-5; D possibly corresponds to TRBD1 (5 bases). In germline, CDR1 is SGHAT, CDR2 FQNNGV. This CDR3 comprises 16 residues. Trimming shortened V by 4 bases and J by 0 bases, and 13 bases separated the two germline ends. CDR3 sequence: CASSSGQGYSNQPQHF. Here the CDR3 DNA reads TGTGCCAGCAGCTCCGGGCAGGGCTATAGCAATCAGCCCCAGCATTTT. The full variable domain, rest sourced from reference TRBV11-2 and TRBJ1-5, is EAGVAQSPRYKIIEKRQSVAFWCNPISGHATLYWYQQILGQGPKLLIQFQNNGVVDDSQLPKDRFSAERLKGVDSTLKIQPAKLEDSAVYLCASSSGQGYSNQPQHFGDGTRLSIL.

This clone has only one observation. V and J are TRBV6-5 and TRBJ1-1; D might be TRBD1 (6 bases). This CDR3 has 14 residues. CDR1 and CDR2 from the germline V gene are MNHEY and SVGAGI. Trimming cost V 6 bases and J 3 bases, with 14 bases left between them. CDR3 sequence: CASRDLRGYTEAFF. In DNA, the CDR3 is TGTGCCAGCAGAGATCTCAGGGGATACACTGAAGCTTTCTTT.

J is TRBJ1-1 and V is TRBV5-1, with 10 bases lining up with TRBD1. The CDR3 length is 15 residues. In germline, CDR1 is SGHRS, CDR2 YFSETQ. The V gene end was trimmed by 3 bases and the J gene end by 7 bases; junction bases not matched to a gene: 9. CDR3 nucleotides: TGCGCCAGCAGCTCCGGACAGGGGGGTAATGTTGAAGCTTTCTTT. Translated: CASSSGQGGNVEAFF.

The CDR3 bases are TGTGCCAGCAGTGAGCCCGGGGGCTATAATTCACCCCTCCACTTT. Residues: CASSEPGGYNSPLHF. The V and J genes are TRBV6-1 and TRBJ1-6, with D perhaps matching TRBD1 (5 bases). V was clipped by 3 bases and J by 3 bases, with 9 bases between them. In germline, CDR1 is MNHNS, CDR2 SASEGT. The CDR3 loop spans 15 amino acids.

This chain links TRBV5-1 with TRBJ2-3; D might be TRBD1 (5 bases). Trimming pared 1 base from V and 1 base from J, leaving 13 bases between. Germline V CDR1 and CDR2: SGHRS, YFSETQ. The CDR3 totals 16 residues. CDR3 in DNA: TGCGCCAGCAGCTTGTCCGGCCAAGGGGGCACAGATACGCAGTATTTT. Its protein is CASSLSGQGGTDTQYF.

The chain links TRBV5-4 to TRBJ2-5; 9 positions match TRBD1. V shed 10 bases and J 4 bases; nucleotides not matched to a gene: 11. Germline V gives CDR1 SGHNT, CDR2 YYREEE (reference sequence). This CDR3 spans 14 amino acids. CDR3 loop: CAVSGTGLTETQYF. The CDR3 DNA sequence: TGTGCCGTATCCGGGACAGGGCTCACAGAGACCCAGTACTTC. Combining the CDR3 with reference TRBV5-4 and TRBJ2-5 gives the whole variable domain ETGVTQSPTHLIKTRGQQVTLRCSSQSGHNTVSWYQQALGQGPQFIFQYYREEENGRGNFPPRFSGLQFPNYSSELNVNALELDDSALYLCAVSGTGLTETQYFGPGTRLLVL.

The V call is TRBV10-3, the J call TRBJ2-7; 7 nucleotides match TRBD2. V trimming: 0 bases; J trimming: 9 bases; junction bases outside the gene matches: 5. CDR3 length: 13 amino acids. Germline values: CDR1 ENHRY, CDR2 SYGVKD. The CDR3 nucleotides read TGTGCCATCAGTGAGTCCACTTGGGGGGGGCAGTACTTC. Translating it yields CAISESTWGGQYF.

V is TRBV6-5 and J is TRBJ1-2; D not resolved. Germline V CDR1 and CDR2: MNHEY, SVGAGI. Trimming shortened V by 3 bases and J by 6 bases, and 11 bases separated the two germline ends. The CDR3 length is 13 residues. CDR3 in amino acids: CASSYYEVDGYTF. The CDR3 bases are TGTGCCAGCAGTTATTATGAGGTGGATGGCTACACCTTC.

This chain uses TRBV7-9 with TRBJ2-3, with TRBD2 as a possible D gene (6 bases). V was cut by 4 bases and J by 3 bases, with 8 bases left in between. CDR1 and CDR2 (germline): SEHNR, FQNEAQ (reference sequence). The CDR3 length is 13 residues. The CDR3 sequence is CASSSAGTDTQYF. The CDR3 DNA follows: TGTGCCAGCAGCTCCGCGGGGACAGATACGCAGTATTTT.

The J gene is TRBJ2-3, the V gene TRBV7-9, with 7 positions matching TRBD2. From germline, CDR1 is SEHNR and CDR2 FQNEAQ (reference sequence). The CDR3 loop spans 15 amino acids. V was pared by 3 bases and J by 2 bases, with 5 bases of the junction left unmatched. CDR3 nucleotides: TGTGCCAGCAGCTTGCTAGCGGAGCCCACAGATACGCAGTATTTT. Protein sequence: CASSLLAEPTDTQYF. The whole variable domain, filled in from reference TRBV7-9 and TRBJ2-3, reads DTGVSQNPRHKITKRGQNVTFRCDPISEHNRLYWYRQTLGQGPEFLTYFQNEAQLEKSRLLSDRFSAERPKGSFSTLEIQRTEQGDSAMYLCASSLLAEPTDTQYFGPGTRLTVL.

The V gene is TRBV4-2, the J gene TRBJ2-7, with D maybe TRBD1 (7 bases). Trimming shortened V by 1 base and J by 1 base, and 11 bases separated the two germline ends. The CDR3 extends over 15 amino acids. Germline V gives CDR1 LGHNA, CDR2 YNFKEQ. CDR3 region: CASSQGQGGSYEQYF. CDR3 coding DNA: TGTGCCAGCAGCCAAGGGCAGGGGGGATCCTACGAGCAGTACTTC.

This sequence joins TRBV7-9 and TRBJ2-2; D may be TRBD1 (6 bases). The CDR3 covers 14 residues. In germline, CDR1 is SEHNR, CDR2 FQNEAQ (reference sequence). Trimming cost V 6 bases and J 3 bases, with 11 bases left between them. The chain's CDR3 is CASSVTGYTGELFF. Written as DNA, the CDR3 is TGTGCCAGCAGTGTGACAGGTTACACCGGGGAGCTGTTTTTT.

This clone was seen once. The rearrangement uses TRBV19 and TRBJ2-7; 11 bases agree with TRBD2. With 5 bases clipped from V and 0 bases from J, the junction kept 9 bases outside the gene matches. The CDR3 contains 17 residues. CDR1 and CDR2 from the germline V gene are LNHDA and SQIVND (reference sequence). The CDR3 reads CASSRRTGTSGSYEQYF. The CDR3 DNA reads as TGTGCCAGTAGTCGTCGTACCGGGACTAGCGGCTCCTACGAGCAGTACTTC.

This clone has more than one count but fewer than ten. As DNA, the CDR3 is TGTGCCAGCACCCGAGGGGACAACTCTGGAAACACCATATATTTT. It encodes CASTRGDNSGNTIYF. J is TRBJ1-3 and V is TRBV5-8, with D possibly matching TRBD1 (6 bases). V was shortened by 6 bases and J by 0 bases, with 13 bases between the two germline ends. Germline V gene sequence: CDR1 SGHTS, CDR2 YDEGEE. The CDR3 is 15 residues long. The full variable domain, in which reference TRBV5-8 and TRBJ1-3 provide the parts outside the CDR3, is EAGVTQSPTHLIKTRGQQATLRCSPISGHTSVYWYQQALGLGLQFLLWYDEGEERNRGNFPPRFSGRQFPNYSSELNVNALELEDSALYLCASTRGDNSGNTIYFGEGSWLTVV.

V and J are TRBV6-5 and TRBJ1-1, with 8 nucleotides matching TRBD1. CDR1 is MNHEY, CDR2 SVGAGI, per germline. The CDR3 runs to 15 residues. Germline trimming cut 6 bases from V and 5 bases from J; bases unmatched to any gene: 11. CDR3 DNA: TGTGCCAGCAGCTCGTCTTGGACAGGGTGGACTGAAGCTTTCTTT. Encoded protein: CASSSSWTGWTEAFF.

This chain connects TRBV19 to TRBJ1-5; 7 bases align to TRBD1. The V segment lost 4 bases and the J segment 3 bases; nucleotides outside the gene matches: 6. The CDR3 has 15 residues. Germline CDR1 and CDR2: LNHDA and SQIVND (reference sequence). The CDR3 coding sequence is TGTGCCAGTAGTACCCAAACAGGGGACAATCAGCCCCAGCATTTT. Its translation: CASSTQTGDNQPQHF.

V and J are TRBV7-9 and TRBJ2-1; D is perhaps TRBD1 (7 bases). Germline V gives CDR1 SEHNR, CDR2 FQNEAQ (reference sequence). This CDR3 spans 15 amino acids. V lost 0 bases and J lost 9, with 15 bases in between. The CDR3 loop reads CASSLALSGGSEQFF. The CDR3, as DNA: TGTGCCAGCAGCTTAGCGTTATCAGGGGGGAGTGAGCAGTTCTTC.

This rearrangement joins TRBV19 to TRBJ2-1, with D possibly TRBD2 on 5 matching bases. V gave up 3 bases and J gave up 5 bases, with 11 bases separating them. Germline-derived CDR1 and CDR2 are LNHDA and SQIVND (reference sequence). The CDR3 loop spans 14 amino acids. The CDR3 loop reads CASSMWTAHNEQFF. The CDR3 coding sequence is TGTGCCAGTAGTATGTGGACTGCCCACAATGAGCAGTTCTTC.

V gene TRBV5-1 combines with J gene TRBJ2-1; 12 nucleotides align to TRBD1. The junction had 2 bases not matched to a gene; V was cut back by 7 bases and J by 3 bases. Looked up from germline, CDR1 is SGHRS and CDR2 is YFSETQ. The CDR3 covers 14 residues. The CDR3 region has the DNA TGCGCCAGCGGGACAGGGGGCTTCTACAATGAGCAGTTCTTC. Residues: CASGTGGFYNEQFF.

This clone was seen just once. V and J are TRBV6-1 and TRBJ1-2; 7 bases agree with TRBD1. Germline V gives CDR1 MNHNS, CDR2 SASEGT. This CDR3 has 15 residues. With V trimmed by 1 base and J by 4 bases, 6 bases remained unmatched. CDR3: CASSEGQGVSYGYTF. The CDR3 coding sequence is TGTGCCAGCAGTGAAGGACAGGGTGTGAGCTATGGCTACACCTTC.

The V and J genes are TRBV19 and TRBJ1-5; maybe TRBD1 (6 bases). CDR3 length: 15 residues. V lost 6 bases, J lost 2 bases, and 14 bases lay in between. The germline gives CDR1 LNHDA, CDR2 SQIVND (reference sequence). CDR3 nucleotides: TGTGCCAGTAGGAAACAGGGTTCGGGCAATCAGCCCCAGCATTTT. The encoded protein is CASRKQGSGNQPQHF.

This clone was counted only a few times. This chain uses TRBV6-5 with TRBJ1-5; tentatively, D is TRBD1 (5 bases). V lost 6 bases and J lost 5, with 14 bases in between. The germline gives CDR1 MNHEY, CDR2 SVGAGI. This CDR3 is 14 amino acids long. CDR3 sequence (DNA): TGTGCCAGCAGCCTTACAGGAGGGGATCAGCCCCAGCATTTT. It yields the protein CASSLTGGDQPQHF.

The chain combines TRBV7-2 with TRBJ2-1; possible D gene TRBD1, 5 bases. V lost 2 bases and J 4 bases, leaving 12 bases between the germline ends. The CDR3 totals 15 residues. Germline V gene data show CDR1 as SGHTA and CDR2 as FQGNSA. The DNA for the CDR3 is TGTGCCAGCAGCTTAACAGGCTCCAAATACAATGAGCAGTTCTTC. The encoded protein is CASSLTGSKYNEQFF.

The CDR3 protein is CASSVAGGPQHF. CDR3 nucleotide sequence: TGTGCCAGCAGTGTGGCTGGAGGACCCCAGCATTTT. This chain uses TRBV2 with TRBJ1-5; D unresolved. V lost 4 bases, J lost 10 bases, and 11 bases lay in between. The CDR3 totals 12 residues. Germline V gives CDR1 SNHLY, CDR2 FYNNEI.

The chain uses TRBV4-3 and TRBJ1-6, with D maybe TRBD1 (6 bases). From germline, CDR1 is LGHNA and CDR2 YSLEER. V dropped 0 bases and J dropped 6 bases, with 9 bases sitting between them. The CDR3 has 15 amino acids. The CDR3 DNA reads TGCGCCAGCAGCCAAGAGATAGGGGGTAATTCACCCCTCCACTTT. Protein sequence: CASSQEIGGNSPLHF.